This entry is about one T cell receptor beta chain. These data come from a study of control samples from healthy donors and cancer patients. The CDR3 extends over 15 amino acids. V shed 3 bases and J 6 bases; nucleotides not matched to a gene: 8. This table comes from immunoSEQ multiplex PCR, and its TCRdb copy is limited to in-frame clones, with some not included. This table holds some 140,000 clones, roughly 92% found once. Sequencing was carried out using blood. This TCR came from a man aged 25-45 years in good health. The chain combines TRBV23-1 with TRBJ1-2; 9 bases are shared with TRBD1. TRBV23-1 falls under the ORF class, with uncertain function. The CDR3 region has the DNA TGCGCCAGCAGTCATAGTCCGGGACAGGGCAATGGCTACACCTTC. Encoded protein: CASSHSPGQGNGYTF.